This T cell receptor (beta chain) was observed in a study of cytomegalovirus exposure and HLA in healthy donors. This clone showed up just once. Its antigen is unidentified. Whole-study findings and limits: Rates of TCR association differed by HLA locus in a later analysis, with DRB1 highest and HLA-C lowest.

PCR used 60 Vbeta primers and 13 Jbeta primers. The protocol was immunoSEQ multiplex PCR, while the TCRdb copy is restricted to in-frame clones and leaves out a portion. Among 150,000 to 200,000 clones listed, approximately 80% were seen once. Sequencing was performed on PBMCs. This receptor was obtained from a man between 40 and 49 years old in good health and CMV-seronegative.

CDR3 loop: CASSLQGGDQPQHF. The CDR3 DNA is TGTGCCAGCTCTCTACAGGGGGGAGATCAGCCCCAGCATTTT. The V gene is TRBV18, the J gene TRBJ1-5; 8 bases map to TRBD1. With V trimmed by 6 bases and J by 5 bases, 6 bases remained unmatched. The CDR3 is 14 residues long. Germline V gives CDR1 KGHSH, CDR2 LQKENI.